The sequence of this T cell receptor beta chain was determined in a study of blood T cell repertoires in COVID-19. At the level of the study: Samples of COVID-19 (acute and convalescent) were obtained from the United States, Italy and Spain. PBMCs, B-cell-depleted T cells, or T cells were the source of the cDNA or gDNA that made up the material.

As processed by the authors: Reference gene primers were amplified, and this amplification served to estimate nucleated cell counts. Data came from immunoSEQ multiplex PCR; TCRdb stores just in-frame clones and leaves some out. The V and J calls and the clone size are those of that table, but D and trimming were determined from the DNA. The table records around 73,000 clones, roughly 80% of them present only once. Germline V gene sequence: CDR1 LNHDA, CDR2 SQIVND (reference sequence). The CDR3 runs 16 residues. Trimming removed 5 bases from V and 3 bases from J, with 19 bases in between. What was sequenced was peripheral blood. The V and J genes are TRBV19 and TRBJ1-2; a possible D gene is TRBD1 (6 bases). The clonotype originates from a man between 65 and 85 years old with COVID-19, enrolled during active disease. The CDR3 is CASSLTMTGPDYGYTF. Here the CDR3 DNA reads TGTGCCAGTAGTTTAACCATGACAGGTCCAGACTATGGCTACACCTTC.